This T cell receptor (beta chain) stems from a study of long-term antiretroviral therapy in people with HIV. Study observations and caveats: ART-treated samples gained diversity yet remained below transplant donor controls. The study collected no data on ART adherence, viral resistance or therapy changes.

From each donor, at least one pre-ART PBMC sample and at least two post-ART PBMC samples were obtained. The assay used was immunoSEQ (version v3.0), run at survey level. Some clones are missing from TCRdb's copy, which holds only in-frame ones; the method was immunoSEQ multiplex PCR. The sample lists tens of thousands of clones, about 88% occurring once. Of note for this clone: Its cognate antigen is unknown.

The CDR3 has 16 amino acids. Trimming at V came to 1 base and at J to 0 bases, leaving 4 bases not matched to a gene. The V gene's germline CDR1 is SEHNR and CDR2 FQNEAQ (reference sequence). The sequence came from a man between 60 and 75 years old with HIV. The specimen was unsorted PBMCs, collected 0.6 years after starting antiretroviral therapy. This chain uses TRBV7-9 with TRBJ2-7, with TRBD2 matching 9 bases. CDR3 sequence (DNA): TGTGCCAGCAGCTTAGGGGGGACTAGCTTCTCCTACGAGCAGTACTTC. This translates into CASSLGGTSFSYEQYF.